This paragraph covers one T cell receptor (beta chain) sequence. Its specificity is unknown. The data originate from a study of T cells expressing NK-cell markers. Findings and caveats of the study: The dominant NKG2C+ clonotypes represented roughly 1.0-7.5% of CD8+ T cells in several donors.

From its re-call of the 5' RACE reads, TCRdb lists each CDR3 protein once, without DNA. The record lists a few hundred thousand distinct CDR3 sequences, of which the ten most abundant hold 5.2%. The CDR3 is 16 amino acids. In germline, CDR1 is SGHKS, CDR2 YYEKEE (reference sequence). The chain combines TRBV5-5 with TRBJ2-1; TCRdb's D gene call, TRBD1, goes unchecked for lack of DNA. This TCR was recovered from a man aged 18-69 years in good health. The sequenced material came from blood T cells: a sorted CD56 or NKG2C T cell subset, CD4+ or CD8+ T cells, or bulk PBMC T cells (not recorded which). The CDR3 sequence: CASSLIRGSGWNEQFF.